What follows is one TCR beta chain and its context. Per the original data handling: Amplified reference gene primers provided the basis for estimating nucleated cell counts. Clones were sequenced by immunoSEQ multiplex PCR, and TCRdb holds only the in-frame ones, with some missing. D and trimming come from the DNA, and the V and J calls and clone size come from that table. The table lists 130,000 or so clones, around 85% of them singletons, with roughly a sixth in the top ten. Trimming removed 4 bases from V and 5 bases from J; junction bases left unmatched: 10. CDR3 length: 16 residues. From germline, CDR1 is KGHSH and CDR2 LQKENI. This specimen belongs to a study of blood T cell repertoires in COVID-19. Study context: T cells, B-cell-depleted T cells, or PBMCs supplied cDNA or gDNA.

The clonotype originates from a woman older than 75 with acute or convalescent COVID-19. Specimen: peripheral blood. V usage is TRBV18 and J usage is TRBJ2-2; TRBD1 agrees at 7 bases. The CDR3 DNA sequence: TGTGCCAGCTCACAGGATCGGGACAGAGGTACCGGGGAGCTGTTTTTT. Its protein is CASSQDRDRGTGELFF.